This is a list of T cell receptor beta chains from one sample in a study of TIL therapy for anti-PD-1-resistant metastatic lung cancer. Repertoires were generated with immunoSEQ multiplex PCR, while TCRdb's copy carries only in-frame clones and drops some. The sample has more than 90,000 clones; less than 70% are singletons. The source material was tumor tissue, sampled at baseline. Source of these receptors: a person between 30 and 79 years old with non-small cell lung cancer. Both conserved end residues are part of each CDR3. D genes are given only for firm matches. Rows give clone size only sometimes, using once, few, many, or a class for an expanded clone.

D gene: -
clone size: -
V gene: TRBV6-6
J gene: TRBJ1-5
CDR3 protein: CASRRGNSNQPQHF
CDR3 DNA: TGTGCCAGCAGACGGGGCAATAGCAATCAGCCCCAGCATTTT

D gene: -
clone size: -
V gene: TRBV18
J gene: TRBJ1-2
CDR3 protein: CASSGTPGAYGYTF
CDR3 DNA: TGTGCCAGCTCAGGGACCCCGGGGGCCTATGGCTACACCTTC

D gene: TRBD2
clone size: few
V gene: TRBV5-1
J gene: TRBJ2-3
CDR3 protein: CASSALTSGGPDTQYF
CDR3 DNA: TGCGCCAGCAGCGCGCTGACTAGCGGGGGCCCAGATACGCAGTATTTT

D gene: -
clone size: -
V gene: TRBV9
J gene: TRBJ2-3
CDR3 protein: CASATQGTDTQYF
CDR3 DNA: TGTGCCAGCGCCACACAAGGCACAGATACGCAGTATTTT

D gene: -
clone size: -
V gene: TRBV15
J gene: TRBJ2-3
CDR3 protein: CATSRGGGTDTQYF
CDR3 DNA: TGTGCCACCAGCAGAGGGGGTGGCACAGATACGCAGTATTTT

D gene: -
clone size: -
V gene: TRBV28
J gene: TRBJ1-5
CDR3 protein: CASSLIGMYQPQHF
CDR3 DNA: TGTGCCAGCAGTTTAATAGGGATGTACCAGCCCCAGCATTTT

D gene: TRBD1
clone size: many
V gene: TRBV28
J gene: TRBJ1-1
CDR3 protein: CASSTRQGGTEAFF
CDR3 DNA: TGTGCCAGCAGTACCCGACAGGGGGGAACTGAAGCTTTCTTT

D gene: -
clone size: few
V gene: TRBV4-1
J gene: TRBJ2-7
CDR3 protein: CASSQDYWSSYEQYF
CDR3 DNA: TGCGCCAGCAGCCAAGACTATTGGAGCTCCTACGAGCAGTACTTC

D gene: TRBD1
clone size: -
V gene: TRBV9
J gene: TRBJ2-1
CDR3 protein: CASSVSDRRNEQFF
CDR3 DNA: TGTGCCAGCAGCGTATCGGACAGGAGGAATGAGCAGTTCTTC

D gene: -
clone size: -
V gene: TRBV7-2
J gene: TRBJ2-7
CDR3 protein: CASSSFPLYEQYF
CDR3 DNA: TGTGCCAGCAGCTCGTTCCCTCTCTACGAGCAGTACTTC

D gene: TRBD2
clone size: -
V gene: TRBV6-6
J gene: TRBJ2-5
CDR3 protein: CASRTSGGETQYF
CDR3 DNA: TGTGCCAGCAGAACCAGCGGGGGCGAGACCCAGTACTTC

D gene: -
clone size: -
V gene: TRBV5-1
J gene: TRBJ2-1
CDR3 protein: CASSLGLIMGNEQFF
CDR3 DNA: TGCGCCAGCAGCCTCGGACTTATAATGGGGAATGAGCAGTTCTTC

D gene: -
clone size: -
V gene: TRBV5-1
J gene: TRBJ1-1
CDR3 protein: CASRPGTMRGTEAFF
CDR3 DNA: TGCGCCAGCAGACCAGGGACAATGAGGGGCACTGAAGCTTTCTTT

D gene: TRBD2
clone size: many
V gene: TRBV7-9
J gene: TRBJ2-5
CDR3 protein: CASGFQGGETQYF
CDR3 DNA: TGTGCCAGCGGTTTCCAGGGAGGGGAGACCCAGTACTTC

D gene: -
clone size: -
V gene: TRBV7-7
J gene: TRBJ2-3
CDR3 protein: CASSPSSETDTQYF
CDR3 DNA: TGTGCTAGCAGCCCCAGTAGCGAGACAGATACGCAGTATTTT

D gene: -
clone size: -
V gene: TRBV18
J gene: TRBJ2-5
CDR3 protein: CASSPAQGRETQYF
CDR3 DNA: TGTGCCAGCTCACCGGCGCAGGGTCGAGAGACCCAGTACTTC

D gene: -
clone size: -
V gene: TRBV5-5
J gene: TRBJ2-3
CDR3 protein: CASSLGWTDTQYF
CDR3 DNA: TGTGCCAGCAGCTTGGGTTGGACAGATACGCAGTATTTT

D gene: TRBD1
clone size: once
V gene: TRBV29-1
J gene: TRBJ1-1
CDR3 protein: CSVGVRTGRAPGTEAFF
CDR3 DNA: TGCAGCGTTGGGGTGCGGACAGGGAGGGCTCCGGGCACTGAAGCTTTCTTT

D gene: -
clone size: few
V gene: TRBV3-1/TRBV3-2
J gene: TRBJ2-7
CDR3 protein: CASSQDPGRYEQYF
CDR3 DNA: TGTGCCAGCAGCCAAGATCCCGGACGCTACGAGCAGTACTTC

D gene: TRBD2
clone size: once
V gene: TRBV3-1/TRBV3-2
J gene: TRBJ2-5
CDR3 protein: CASSQLLAGGQETQYF
CDR3 DNA: TGTGCCAGCAGCCAACTACTAGCGGGAGGCCAAGAGACCCAGTACTTC

D gene: -
clone size: -
V gene: TRBV6-5
J gene: TRBJ1-2
CDR3 protein: CASRRSRQQDYGYTF
CDR3 DNA: TGTGCCAGCAGGCGGAGCAGACAGCAAGACTATGGCTACACCTTC

D gene: TRBD1
clone size: -
V gene: TRBV30
J gene: TRBJ1-5
CDR3 protein: CAWSSHQGGAGQPQHF
CDR3 DNA: TGTGCCTGGAGTTCGCACCAAGGGGGCGCCGGTCAGCCCCAGCATTTT

D gene: TRBD1
clone size: few
V gene: TRBV4-1
J gene: TRBJ2-1
CDR3 protein: CASSPIRQGPNEQFF
CDR3 DNA: TGCGCCAGCAGCCCTATAAGACAGGGACCCAATGAGCAGTTCTTC

D gene: TRBD1
clone size: few
V gene: TRBV27
J gene: TRBJ1-1
CDR3 protein: CASSLFPGGGFTEAFF
CDR3 DNA: TGTGCCAGCAGTTTATTCCCAGGGGGCGGCTTCACTGAAGCTTTCTTT

D gene: -
clone size: -
V gene: TRBV11-2
J gene: TRBJ2-2
CDR3 protein: CASRGVRDTGELFF
CDR3 DNA: TGTGCCAGCAGGGGGGTTCGGGACACCGGGGAGCTGTTTTTT

D gene: -
clone size: -
V gene: TRBV5-1
J gene: TRBJ2-5
CDR3 protein: CASSPQGNQETQYF
CDR3 DNA: TGCGCCAGCAGCCCGCAGGGGAACCAAGAGACCCAGTACTTC

D gene: -
clone size: -
V gene: TRBV7-3
J gene: TRBJ2-2
CDR3 protein: CASSLGREGELFF
CDR3 DNA: TGTGCCAGCAGCTTAGGGAGAGAGGGGGAGCTGTTTTTT

D gene: -
clone size: -
V gene: TRBV3-1/TRBV3-2
J gene: TRBJ1-4
CDR3 protein: CASSQGSVVEKLFF
CDR3 DNA: TGTGCCAGCAGCCAAGGGAGTGTGGTTGAAAAACTGTTTTTT

D gene: -
clone size: -
V gene: TRBV7-9
J gene: TRBJ2-3
CDR3 protein: CASSLQSTSTDTQYF
CDR3 DNA: TGTGCCAGCAGCTTGCAAAGTACTAGCACAGATACGCAGTATTTT

D gene: TRBD1
clone size: -
V gene: TRBV11-2
J gene: TRBJ2-1
CDR3 protein: CASSYGTGGRDEQFF
CDR3 DNA: TGTGCCAGCAGCTACGGGACAGGGGGTAGAGATGAGCAGTTCTTC

D gene: -
clone size: -
V gene: TRBV15
J gene: TRBJ2-3
CDR3 protein: CATSRETGLDTQYF
CDR3 DNA: TGTGCCACCAGCAGGGAGACAGGATTAGATACGCAGTATTTT

D gene: TRBD2
clone size: -
V gene: TRBV7-3
J gene: TRBJ2-3
CDR3 protein: CASSLRSLAGSADTQYF
CDR3 DNA: TGTGCCAGCAGCTTAAGGTCCCTAGCGGGTAGCGCAGATACGCAGTATTTT

D gene: TRBD2
clone size: -
V gene: TRBV5-6
J gene: TRBJ2-1
CDR3 protein: CASSRLARPNNEQFF
CDR3 DNA: TGTGCCAGCAGCCGACTAGCGCGACCTAACAATGAGCAGTTCTTC

D gene: -
clone size: -
V gene: TRBV5-5
J gene: TRBJ1-1
CDR3 protein: CASSLNIRENTEAFF
CDR3 DNA: TGTGCCAGCAGCTTGAATATTAGGGAGAACACTGAAGCTTTCTTT

D gene: -
clone size: few
V gene: TRBV4-1
J gene: TRBJ2-7
CDR3 protein: CASSQEPPGGEQYF
CDR3 DNA: TGCGCCAGCAGCCAAGAACCTCCCGGGGGCGAGCAGTACTTC

D gene: -
clone size: many
V gene: TRBV5-1
J gene: TRBJ1-4
CDR3 protein: CASSPGATNEKLFF
CDR3 DNA: TGCGCCAGCAGCCCGGGCGCAACTAATGAAAAACTGTTTTTT

D gene: -
clone size: -
V gene: TRBV12-3/TRBV12-4
J gene: TRBJ2-7
CDR3 protein: CASTRGIEQYF
CDR3 DNA: TGTGCCAGCACCAGAGGGATCGAGCAGTACTTC

D gene: -
clone size: once
V gene: TRBV7-2
J gene: TRBJ2-7
CDR3 protein: CASSETNYEQYF
CDR3 DNA: TGTGCCAGCAGCGAGACGAACTACGAGCAGTACTTC

D gene: -
clone size: once
V gene: TRBV27
J gene: TRBJ2-2
CDR3 protein: CASSLYWASNTGELFF
CDR3 DNA: TGTGCCAGCAGTTTATACTGGGCTTCGAACACCGGGGAGCTGTTTTTT

D gene: -
clone size: -
V gene: TRBV24-1
J gene: TRBJ1-2
CDR3 protein: CATSDQGGYGYTF
CDR3 DNA: TGTGCCACCAGTGATCAGGGTGGCTATGGCTACACCTTC

D gene: TRBD1
clone size: -
V gene: TRBV7-2
J gene: TRBJ1-1
CDR3 protein: CASQQGALNTEAFF
CDR3 DNA: TGTGCCAGTCAACAGGGGGCGCTTAACACTGAAGCTTTCTTT

D gene: TRBD1
clone size: -
V gene: TRBV5-1
J gene: TRBJ1-4
CDR3 protein: CASSSQGLREKLFF
CDR3 DNA: TGCGCCAGCAGCTCACAGGGGTTAAGGGAAAAACTGTTTTTT

D gene: TRBD1
clone size: -
V gene: TRBV7-6
J gene: TRBJ1-4
CDR3 protein: CASSFGQGTVTNEKLFF
CDR3 DNA: TGTGCCAGCAGCTTCGGACAGGGGACCGTAACTAATGAAAAACTGTTTTTT

D gene: -
clone size: -
V gene: TRBV28
J gene: TRBJ2-3
CDR3 protein: CASSGRGRDTQYF
CDR3 DNA: TGTGCCAGCAGCGGACGAGGACGAGATACGCAGTATTTT

D gene: -
clone size: -
V gene: TRBV5-1
J gene: TRBJ1-1
CDR3 protein: CASRSRGEGTEAFF
CDR3 DNA: TGCGCCAGCAGGAGTAGAGGAGAGGGGACTGAAGCTTTCTTT

D gene: -
clone size: few
V gene: TRBV10-1
J gene: TRBJ2-2
CDR3 protein: CASSGALNTGELFF
CDR3 DNA: TGCGCCAGCAGTGGGGCACTGAACACCGGGGAGCTGTTTTTT